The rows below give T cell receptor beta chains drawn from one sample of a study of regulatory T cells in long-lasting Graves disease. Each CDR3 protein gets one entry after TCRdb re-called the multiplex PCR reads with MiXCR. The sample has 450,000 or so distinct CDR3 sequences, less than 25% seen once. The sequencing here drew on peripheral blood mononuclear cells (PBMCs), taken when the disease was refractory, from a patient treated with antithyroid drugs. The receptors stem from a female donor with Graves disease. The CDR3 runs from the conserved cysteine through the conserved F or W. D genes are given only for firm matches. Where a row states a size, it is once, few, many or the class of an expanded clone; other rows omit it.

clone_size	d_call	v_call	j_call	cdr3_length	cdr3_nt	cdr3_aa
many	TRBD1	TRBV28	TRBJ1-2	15	TGTGCCAGCAGTCCACGGACAGGGACAAGCTATGGCTACACCTTC	CASSPRTGTSYGYTF
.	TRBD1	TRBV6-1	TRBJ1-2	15	TGTGCCAGCAGTGTTACCGGGACAGGGTATGACGGCTACACCTTC	CASSVTGTGYDGYTF
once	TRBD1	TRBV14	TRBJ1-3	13	TGTGCCAGCAAAGGGACAGATGGAAACACCATATATTTT	CASKGTDGNTIYF
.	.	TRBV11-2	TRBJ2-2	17	TGTGCCAGCAGCTCCTCGTGGAGGGGGGCGAACACCGGGGAGCTGTTTTTT	CASSSSWRGANTGELFF
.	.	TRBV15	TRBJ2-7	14	TGTGCCACCAGCAGGGCTCGACAGACCTACGAGCAGTACTTC	CATSRARQTYEQYF
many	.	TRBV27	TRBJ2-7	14	TGTGCCAGCAGTTTATCGAGAGTCTCCTACGAGCAGTACTTC	CASSLSRVSYEQYF
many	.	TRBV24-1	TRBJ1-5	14	TGTGCCACCAGTGACAGGGCGATATCTCAGCCCCAGCATTTT	CATSDRAISQPQHF
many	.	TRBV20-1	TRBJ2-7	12	TGCAGTGCTAGAGATCTTAGTTCCGAGCAGTACTTC	CSARDLSSEQYF
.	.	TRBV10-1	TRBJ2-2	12	TGCGCCAGCAGTGCAAGCACCGGGGAGCTGTTTTTT	CASSASTGELFF
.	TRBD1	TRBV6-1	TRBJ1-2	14	TGTGCCAGCAGCCCGACCCGGACAGGGGATGGCTACACCTTC	CASSPTRTGDGYTF
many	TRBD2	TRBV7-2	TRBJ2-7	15	TGTGCCAGCAGCCCCGTGGGTAGCGGGAGGAACGAGCAGTACTTC	CASSPVGSGRNEQYF
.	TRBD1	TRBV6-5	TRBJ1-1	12	TGTGCCAGCAGTTCCTCCGGGACAGGGACTTTCTTT	CASSSSGTGTFF
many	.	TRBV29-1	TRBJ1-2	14	TGCAGCGTCGTACCGGACGTACGGAACTATGGCTACACCTTC	CSVVPDVRNYGYTF
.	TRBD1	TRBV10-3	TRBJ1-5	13	TGTGCCATCAAGGACAGGGGGAATCAGCCCCAGCATTTT	CAIKDRGNQPQHF
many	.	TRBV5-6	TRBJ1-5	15	TGTGCCAGCAGCATGTCATGGGACATGGGGCAGCCCCAGCATTTT	CASSMSWDMGQPQHF
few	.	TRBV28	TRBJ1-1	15	TGTGCCAGCAGTTTATCTCCCGGGGGAGGCCCTGAAGCTTTCTTT	CASSLSPGGGPEAFF
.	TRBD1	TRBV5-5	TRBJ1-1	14	TGTGCCAGCAGCGTTCGACAGGGGCACACTGAAGCTTTCTTT	CASSVRQGHTEAFF
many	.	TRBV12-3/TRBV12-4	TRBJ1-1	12	TGTGCCAGCAGCCCCCATGGTACTGAAGCTTTCTTT	CASSPHGTEAFF
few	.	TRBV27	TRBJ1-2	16	TGTGCCAGCAGTTTGGCGGGGGCGTTTGACTATGGAGGCTACACCTTC	CASSLAGAFDYGGYTF
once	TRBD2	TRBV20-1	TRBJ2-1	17	TGCAGTGCGACCATCTTTCTTAAGGCGGGAGTCTGGAATGAGCAGTTCTTC	CSATIFLKAGVWNEQFF
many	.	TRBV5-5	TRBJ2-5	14	TGTGCCAGCAGCTCTGCTAGGCTCCAAGAGACCCAGTACTTC	CASSSARLQETQYF
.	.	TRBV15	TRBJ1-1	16	TGTGCCACCAGCATTCCGGGGCAGGGGATTAACACTGAAGCTTTCTTT	CATSIPGQGINTEAFF
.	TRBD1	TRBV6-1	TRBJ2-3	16	TGTGCCAGCAGCCCACTACAGGGGGCGCCGACAGATACGCAGTATTTT	CASSPLQGAPTDTQYF
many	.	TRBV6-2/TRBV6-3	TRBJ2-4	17	TGTGCCAGCAGTTACGGGTCAGGGTGGACGGCCAAAAACATTCAGTACTTC	CASSYGSGWTAKNIQYF
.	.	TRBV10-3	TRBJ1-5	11	TGTGCCATTTTAATGGGTCAGCCCCAGCATTTT	CAILMGQPQHF
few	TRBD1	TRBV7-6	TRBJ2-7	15	TGTGCCAGCAGCTTAGCAGTTTCGGACAGGGGGGTGCAGTACTTC	CASSLAVSDRGVQYF
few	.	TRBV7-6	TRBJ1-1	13	TGTGCCAGCAGCTTCGACACCTACACTGAAGCTTTCTTT	CASSFDTYTEAFF
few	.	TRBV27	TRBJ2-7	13	TGTGCCGGCCAGACTCCTAGACATTACGAGCAGTACTTC	CAGQTPRHYEQYF
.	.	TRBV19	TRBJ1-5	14	TGTGCCAGTTCACGAAAGGGCCGTAATCAGCCCCAGCATTTT	CASSRKGRNQPQHF
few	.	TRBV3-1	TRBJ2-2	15	TGTGCCAGCAGCCAAGATTTTAGTCAGTCCGGGGAGCTGTTTTTT	CASSQDFSQSGELFF
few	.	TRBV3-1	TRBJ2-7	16	TGTGCCAGCAGCCTCTTCGGGGCAGGGAGCTCCTACGAGCAGTACTTC	CASSLFGAGSSYEQYF
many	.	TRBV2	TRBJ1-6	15	TGTGCCAGCAGTGAAGGGGCAGGAGACAATTCACCCCTCCACTTT	CASSEGAGDNSPLHF
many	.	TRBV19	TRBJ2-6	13	TGTGCCATCGGGCCAAGTGGGGCCAACGTCCTGACTTTC	CAIGPSGANVLTF
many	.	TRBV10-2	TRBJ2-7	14	TGCGCCAGTCGCGGTGCACGGAACTCCTACGAGCAGTACTTC	CASRGARNSYEQYF
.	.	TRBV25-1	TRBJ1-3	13	TGTGCCAGCAGTGCCGCGGGGGGGATCACCATATATTTT	CASSAAGGITIYF
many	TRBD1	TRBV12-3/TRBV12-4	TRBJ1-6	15	TGTGCCAGCAGCTTAACGGGGACAGGGGATTCACCCCTCCACTTT	CASSLTGTGDSPLHF
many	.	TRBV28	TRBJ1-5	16	TGTGCCAGCAGTTTTTCGGTTTTTTCAGGGGCTCAGCCCCAGCATTTT	CASSFSVFSGAQPQHF
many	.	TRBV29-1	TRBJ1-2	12	TGCAGCGTTGAGGGGGGGTTCTATGGCTACACCTTC	CSVEGGFYGYTF
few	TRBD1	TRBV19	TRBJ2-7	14	TGTGCCAGCAACCGACAGGGTCAGGGATACGAGCAGTACTTC	CASNRQGQGYEQYF
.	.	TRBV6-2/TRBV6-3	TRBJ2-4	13	TGTGCCAGCAGTGAAGGCAGGGGCCGGATTCAGTACTTC	CASSEGRGRIQYF
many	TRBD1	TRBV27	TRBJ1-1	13	TGTGCCAGCAGTGCAACAGGGGTCACTGAAGCTTTCTTT	CASSATGVTEAFF
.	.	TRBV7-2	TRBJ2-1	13	TGTGCCAGCAGCTTAGCGGGGTCCAATGAGCAGTTCTTC	CASSLAGSNEQFF
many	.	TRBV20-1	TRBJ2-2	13	TGCAGTGCTAGTAACACGGGGTACGGGGAGCTGTTTTTT	CSASNTGYGELFF
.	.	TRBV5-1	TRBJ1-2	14	TGCGCCAGCAGCTCACCCGTTGGGGGTGGTGGCTACACCTTC	CASSSPVGGGGYTF
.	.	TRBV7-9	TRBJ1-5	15	TGTGCCAGCAGCAACGGGACGCTGGGCAATCAGCCCCAGCATTTT	CASSNGTLGNQPQHF
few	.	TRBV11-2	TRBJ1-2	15	TGTGCCAGCAGCTTAGATCGTTCAGAAAACTATGGCTACACCTTC	CASSLDRSENYGYTF
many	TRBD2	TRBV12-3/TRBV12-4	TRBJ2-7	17	TGTGCCAGCAGTTTAGCGACGACTAGCGGGAGGGCCTACGAGCAGTACTTC	CASSLATTSGRAYEQYF
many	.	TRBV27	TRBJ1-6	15	TGTGCCAGCAGCCATACAGGCGGTAGGAATTCACCCCTCCACTTT	CASSHTGGRNSPLHF
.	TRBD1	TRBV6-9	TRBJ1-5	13	TGTGCCAGCAGTTCAGACAGGGTACGGCCCCAGCATTTT	CASSSDRVRPQHF
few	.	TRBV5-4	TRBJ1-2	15	TGTGCCAGCAGCTTAACCGTACAGGGTTTGGATGGCTACACCTTC	CASSLTVQGLDGYTF
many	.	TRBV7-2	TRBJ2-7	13	TGTGCCAGCAGCTGGTCGCTTCGGTACGAGCAGTACTTC	CASSWSLRYEQYF
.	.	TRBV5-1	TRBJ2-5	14	TGCGCCAGCAGTTTTGACTCGCCGGGGGAGACCCAGTACTTC	CASSFDSPGETQYF
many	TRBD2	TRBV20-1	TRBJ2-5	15	TGCAGTGCTACGCCTAGGGTAGCGGGACGGGAGACCCAGTACTTC	CSATPRVAGRETQYF
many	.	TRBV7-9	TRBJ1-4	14	TGTGCCAGCAGCCATGCGGGGGATCCTGAAAAACTGTTTTTT	CASSHAGDPEKLFF
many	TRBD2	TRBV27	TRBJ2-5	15	TGTGCCAGCAGTTTAGCTAGCGGGAGAGCGCAGACCCAGTACTTC	CASSLASGRAQTQYF